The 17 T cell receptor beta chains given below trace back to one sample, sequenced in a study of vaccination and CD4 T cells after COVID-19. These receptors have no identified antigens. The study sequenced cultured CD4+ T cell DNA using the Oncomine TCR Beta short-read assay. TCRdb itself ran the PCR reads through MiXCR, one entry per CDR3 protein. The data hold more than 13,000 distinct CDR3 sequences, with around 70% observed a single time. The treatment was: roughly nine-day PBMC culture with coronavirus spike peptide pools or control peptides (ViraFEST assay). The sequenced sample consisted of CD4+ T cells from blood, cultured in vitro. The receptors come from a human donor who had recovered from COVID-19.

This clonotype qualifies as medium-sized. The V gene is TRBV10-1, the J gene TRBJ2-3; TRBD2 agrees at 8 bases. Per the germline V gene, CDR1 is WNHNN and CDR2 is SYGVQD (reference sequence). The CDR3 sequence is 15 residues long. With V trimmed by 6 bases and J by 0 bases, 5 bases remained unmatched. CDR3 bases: TGCGCCAGCAGCCCTAGCGGGCGTAGCACAGATACGCAGTATTTT. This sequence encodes CASSPSGRSTDTQYF.

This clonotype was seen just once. The DNA for the CDR3 is TGTGCCAGCAGTTACGTGCGGAGGCAAGAGACCCAGTACTTC. This sequence encodes CASSYVRRQETQYF. The V call is TRBV6-2 or TRBV6-3, the J call TRBJ2-5; the D gene is possibly TRBD2 (5 bases). This CDR3 has 14 residues. The V and J ends lost 2 bases and 2 bases respectively, with 9 bases between them. Germline loops: CDR1 MNHEY, CDR2 SVGEGT.

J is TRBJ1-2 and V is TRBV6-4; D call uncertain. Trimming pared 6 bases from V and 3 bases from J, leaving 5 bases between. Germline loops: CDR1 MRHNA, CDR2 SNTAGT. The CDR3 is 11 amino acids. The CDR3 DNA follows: TGTGCCAGCAGCCCCGACTATGGCTACACCTTC. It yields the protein CASSPDYGYTF.

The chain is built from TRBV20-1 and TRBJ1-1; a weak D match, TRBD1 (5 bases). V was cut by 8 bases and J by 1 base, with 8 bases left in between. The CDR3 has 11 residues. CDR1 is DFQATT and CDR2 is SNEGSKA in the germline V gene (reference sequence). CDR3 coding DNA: TGCAGTTCCCAGGGGAACACTGAAGCTTTCTTT. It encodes CSSQGNTEAFF.

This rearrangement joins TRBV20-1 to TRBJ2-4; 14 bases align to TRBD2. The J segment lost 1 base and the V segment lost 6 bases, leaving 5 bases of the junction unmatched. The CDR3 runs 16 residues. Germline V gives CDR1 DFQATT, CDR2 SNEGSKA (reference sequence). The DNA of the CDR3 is TGCAGTGCGGGACTAGCGGGAGTGGAGGCCAAAAACATTCAGTACTTC. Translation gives CSAGLAGVEAKNIQYF.

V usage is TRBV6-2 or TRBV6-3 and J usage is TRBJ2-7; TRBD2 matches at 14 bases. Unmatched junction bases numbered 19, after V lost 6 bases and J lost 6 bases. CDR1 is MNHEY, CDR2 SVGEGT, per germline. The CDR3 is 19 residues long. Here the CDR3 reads CASRRQGTSGRLRLREQYF. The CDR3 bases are TGTGCCAGCAGGCGACAAGGGACTAGCGGGAGATTAAGGCTACGCGAGCAGTACTTC.

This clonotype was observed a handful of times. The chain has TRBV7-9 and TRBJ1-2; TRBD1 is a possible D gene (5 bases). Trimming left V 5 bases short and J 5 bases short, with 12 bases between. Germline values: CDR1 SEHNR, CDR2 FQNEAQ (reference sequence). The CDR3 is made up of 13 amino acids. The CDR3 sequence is CASSPQGTYGYTF. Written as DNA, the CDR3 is TGTGCCAGCAGCCCCCAGGGCACATATGGCTACACCTTC.

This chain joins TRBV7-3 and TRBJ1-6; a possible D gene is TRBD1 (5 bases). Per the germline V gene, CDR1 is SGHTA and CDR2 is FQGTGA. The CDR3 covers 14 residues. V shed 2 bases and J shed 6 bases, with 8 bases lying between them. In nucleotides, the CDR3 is TGTGCCAGCAGCTTATCGGGGCCTAATTCACCCCTCCACTTT. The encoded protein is CASSLSGPNSPLHF.

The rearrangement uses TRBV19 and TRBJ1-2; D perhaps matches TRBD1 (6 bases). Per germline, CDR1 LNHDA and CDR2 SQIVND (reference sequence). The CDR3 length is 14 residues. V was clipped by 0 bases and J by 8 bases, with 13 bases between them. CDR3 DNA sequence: TGTGCCAGTAGTATAGACCAGGGGCGAAGAGGCTACACCTTC. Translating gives CASSIDQGRRGYTF.

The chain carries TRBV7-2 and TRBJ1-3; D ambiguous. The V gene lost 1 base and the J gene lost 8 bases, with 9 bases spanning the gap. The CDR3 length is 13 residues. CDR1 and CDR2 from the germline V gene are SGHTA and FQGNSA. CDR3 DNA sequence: TGTGCCAGCAGCTTAGGGAGAGGTTACACCATATATTTT. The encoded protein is CASSLGRGYTIYF.

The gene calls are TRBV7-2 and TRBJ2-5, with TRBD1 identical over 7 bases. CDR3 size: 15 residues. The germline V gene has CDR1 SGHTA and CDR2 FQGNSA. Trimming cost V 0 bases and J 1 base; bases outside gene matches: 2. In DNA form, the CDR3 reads TGTGCCAGCAGCTTAGCCCCAGGGGGCCAAGAGACCCAGTACTTC. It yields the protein CASSLAPGGQETQYF.

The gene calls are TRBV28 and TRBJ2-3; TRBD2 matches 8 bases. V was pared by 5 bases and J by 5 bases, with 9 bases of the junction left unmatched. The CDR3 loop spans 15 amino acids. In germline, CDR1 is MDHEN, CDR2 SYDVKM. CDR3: CASSPLGLGGDTQYF. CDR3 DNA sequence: TGTGCCAGCAGTCCGCTGGGACTAGGAGGAGATACGCAGTATTTT.

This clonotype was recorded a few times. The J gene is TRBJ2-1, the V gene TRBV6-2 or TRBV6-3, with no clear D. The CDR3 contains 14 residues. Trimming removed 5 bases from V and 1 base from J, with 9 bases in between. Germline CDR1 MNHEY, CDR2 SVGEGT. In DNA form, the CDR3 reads TGTGCCAGCAGTCGAGTTGGATCCTACAATGAGCAGTTCTTC. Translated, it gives CASSRVGSYNEQFF.

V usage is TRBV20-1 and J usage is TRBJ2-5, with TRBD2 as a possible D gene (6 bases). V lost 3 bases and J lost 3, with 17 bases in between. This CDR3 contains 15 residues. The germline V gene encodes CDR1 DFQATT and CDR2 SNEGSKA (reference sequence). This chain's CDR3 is CSARGRRGAEETQYF. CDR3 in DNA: TGCAGTGCTAGGGGCCGGCGGGGTGCCGAAGAGACCCAGTACTTC.

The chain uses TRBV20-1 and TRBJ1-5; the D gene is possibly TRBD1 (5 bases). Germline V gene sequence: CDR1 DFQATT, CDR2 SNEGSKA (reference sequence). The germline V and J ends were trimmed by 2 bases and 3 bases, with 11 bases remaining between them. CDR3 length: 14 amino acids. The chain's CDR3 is CSARPGLDNQPQHF. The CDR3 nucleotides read TGCAGTGCTAGACCGGGGCTGGACAATCAGCCCCAGCATTTT.

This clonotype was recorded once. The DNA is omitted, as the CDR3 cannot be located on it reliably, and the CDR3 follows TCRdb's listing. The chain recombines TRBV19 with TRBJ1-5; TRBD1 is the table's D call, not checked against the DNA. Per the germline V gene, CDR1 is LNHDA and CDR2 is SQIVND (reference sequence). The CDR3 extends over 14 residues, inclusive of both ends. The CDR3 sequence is CASSSGQGRQPQHF.

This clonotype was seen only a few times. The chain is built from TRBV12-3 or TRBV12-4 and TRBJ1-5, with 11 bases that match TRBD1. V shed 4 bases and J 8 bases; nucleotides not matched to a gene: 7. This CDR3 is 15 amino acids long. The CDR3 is CASSWDRGKREPQHF. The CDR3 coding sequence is TGTGCCAGCAGTTGGGACAGGGGGAAACGGGAGCCCCAGCATTTT.